The 17 T cell receptor beta chains presented below share a single source sample, sequenced in a study of T cells expressing NK-cell markers. TCRdb derives one entry per CDR3 protein from the 5' RACE reads, leaving out DNA. This sample's clone table lists hundreds of thousands of distinct CDR3 sequences. The sequencing sample was made of blood T cells: a sorted CD56 or NKG2C T cell subset, CD4+ or CD8+ T cells, or bulk PBMC T cells (not recorded which). Receptors originate from a woman aged 18 to 75 in good health.

V gene TRBV6-5 combines with J gene TRBJ2-7. CDR1 is MNHEY, CDR2 SVGAGI, per germline. CDR3 length: 14 residues. The CDR3 loop reads CASSYIFGAHEQYF.

V is TRBV27 and J is TRBJ1-5; TCRdb gives TRBD1 as the D gene, but with no DNA this cannot be confirmed. CDR3 length: 13 residues. Germline V lookup: CDR1 MNHEY, CDR2 SMNVEV (reference sequence). CDR3 sequence reads: CASSPGLDQPQHF.

The gene calls are TRBV10-3 and TRBJ1-5. This CDR3 is built from 14 residues. Germline CDR1 reads ENHRY; CDR2 reads SYGVKD. This chain's CDR3 is CAISGGGSNQPQHF.

This rearrangement joins TRBV10-1 to TRBJ2-3. Germline V CDR1 and CDR2: WNHNN, SYGVQD (reference sequence). The CDR3 extends over 12 amino acids. Here the CDR3 reads CASSDSTDTQYF.

CDR3 region: CASSLYRQPQHF. The chain uses TRBV28 and TRBJ1-5. In germline, CDR1 is MDHEN, CDR2 SYDVKM. The CDR3 consists of 12 residues.

This chain joins TRBV29-1 and TRBJ1-1; no DNA is available, so the TRBD1 call from TCRdb remains unchecked. Germline lookup yields CDR1 SQVTM and CDR2 ANQGSEA. This CDR3 contains 14 residues. The CDR3 sequence is CSVERSPGGTEAFF.

The rearrangement links TRBV20-1 to TRBJ2-1; TCRdb reports TRBD2, a call that lacks DNA to check it against. The germline gives CDR1 DFQATT, CDR2 SNEGSKA (reference sequence). The CDR3 is made up of 16 amino acids. The CDR3 protein is CSASSLAASSYNEQFF.

The chain has TRBV6-2 or TRBV6-3 and TRBJ2-7; TCRdb lists TRBD1, though no DNA is available to test this call. This CDR3 is 15 amino acids long. Germline CDR1 and CDR2: MNHEY and SVGEGT. This CDR3 reads CASRPGLRPLGEQYF.

The chain links TRBV4-2 to TRBJ2-7; the D call from TCRdb, TRBD1, cannot be confirmed without DNA. This CDR3 has 17 residues. Germline assignment: CDR1 LGHNA and CDR2 YNFKEQ. Here the CDR3 reads CASSQDPPGGPAYEQYF.

The chain carries TRBV28 and TRBJ2-3; the D gene TCRdb calls, TRBD2, cannot be checked with no DNA. Per germline, CDR1 MDHEN and CDR2 SYDVKM. The length of the CDR3 is 14 residues. CDR3 region: CASKAGGNTDTQYF.

The CDR3 here is CASRAIPGNTIYF. V gene TRBV4-3 combines with J gene TRBJ1-3. This CDR3 region has 13 residues. CDR1 LGHNA and CDR2 YSLEER come from the germline V gene.

CDR3 protein: CASSTLGGGRTDTQYF. The chain uses TRBV7-9 and TRBJ2-3; TCRdb outputs TRBD1, but without DNA this stays unchecked. Germline V gene lookup returns CDR1 SEHNR and CDR2 FQNEAQ (reference sequence). CDR3 size: 16 residues.

The V gene is TRBV7-2, the J gene TRBJ1-5; the D gene TCRdb calls, TRBD1, cannot be checked with no DNA. Looked up from germline, CDR1 is SGHTA and CDR2 is FQGNSA. The length of the CDR3 is 17 residues. This chain's CDR3 is CASSLAPPDSHNQPQHF.

The V and J genes are TRBV3-1 and TRBJ1-3; the TCRdb D gene call, TRBD1, has no DNA to confirm it. Germline CDR1 is LGHDT and CDR2 is YNNKEL (reference sequence). The CDR3 loop spans 12 amino acids. The CDR3 reads CASSHRATTIYF.

This sequence joins TRBV5-1 and TRBJ2-5; TCRdb's D call, TRBD1, is unchecked because there is no DNA. The V gene's germline CDR1 is SGHRS and CDR2 YFSETQ. The CDR3 consists of 14 residues. CDR3: CASSLRTEKETQYF. The entire variable domain, with the rest obtained from reference TRBV5-1 and TRBJ2-5, is as follows: KAGVTQTPRYLIKTRGQQVTLSCSPISGHRSVSWYQQTPGQGLQFLFEYFSETQRNKGNFPGRFSGRQFSNSRSEMNVSTLELGDSALYLCASSLRTEKETQYFGPGTRLLVL.

This chain links TRBV20-1 with TRBJ2-7; the TCRdb call, TRBD1, lacks DNA for checking. In germline, CDR1 is DFQATT, CDR2 SNEGSKA (reference sequence). The CDR3 is 15 residues long. The CDR3 region is CSTLPRVGPSYEQYF.

This chain joins TRBV20-1 and TRBJ1-2; the D call of TRBD1 rests on TCRdb alone, since no DNA is present to check it. The CDR3 is 15 residues long. The V gene's germline CDR1 is DFQATT and CDR2 SNEGSKA (reference sequence). CDR3 sequence reads: CSARDGTASNYGYTF.